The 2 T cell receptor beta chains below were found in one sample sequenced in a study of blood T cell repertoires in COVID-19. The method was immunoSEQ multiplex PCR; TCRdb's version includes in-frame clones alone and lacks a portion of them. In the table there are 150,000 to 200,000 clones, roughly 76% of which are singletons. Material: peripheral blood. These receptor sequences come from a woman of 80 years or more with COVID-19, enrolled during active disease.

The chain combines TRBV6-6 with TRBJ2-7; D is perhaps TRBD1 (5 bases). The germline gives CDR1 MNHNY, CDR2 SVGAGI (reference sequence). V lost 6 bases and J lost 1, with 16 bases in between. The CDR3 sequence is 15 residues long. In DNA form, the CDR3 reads TGTGCCAGCAGAAAGGTCCAGGGTTCGTCCTACGAGCAGTACTTC. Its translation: CASRKVQGSSYEQYF.

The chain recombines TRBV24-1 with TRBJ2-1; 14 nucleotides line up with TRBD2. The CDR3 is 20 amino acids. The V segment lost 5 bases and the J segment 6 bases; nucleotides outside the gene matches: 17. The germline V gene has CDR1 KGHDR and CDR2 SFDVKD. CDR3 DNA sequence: TGTGCCACCAGTGGTCCGGGACTAGCGGGAGAAAGGGACAGGGCCAATGAGCAGTTCTTC. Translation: CATSGPGLAGERDRANEQFF.